These 9 T cell receptor beta chains were sequenced from one sample in a study of cytomegalovirus exposure and HLA in healthy donors. The PCR ran on 60 Vbeta and 13 Jbeta primers. The protocol was immunoSEQ multiplex PCR, while the TCRdb copy is restricted to in-frame clones and leaves out a portion. The table lists around 150,000 clones, roughly 80% of them singletons, with about 11% in the top ten. Sequencing input: PBMCs. These receptors all stem from a man between 18 and 35 years old in good health and CMV-seropositive.

V usage is TRBV10-2 and J usage is TRBJ2-4, with a weak D call TRBD1 (6 bases). Trimming took 8 bases from V and 8 from J, leaving 13 bases between them. There are 12 residues in the CDR3. The germline CDR1 and CDR2 sequences are WSHSY and SAAADI. The CDR3: CASGGPGYIQYF. CDR3 sequence (DNA): TGCGCCAGCGGGGGCCCAGGGTACATTCAGTACTTC.

The chain combines TRBV27 with TRBJ1-1; D perhaps matches TRBD1 (6 bases). V lost 4 bases, J lost 1 base, and 10 bases lay in between. The germline gives CDR1 MNHEY, CDR2 SMNVEV (reference sequence). The CDR3 is made up of 14 amino acids. The CDR3 is CASSSRDKNTEAFF. CDR3 DNA: TGTGCCAGCAGTTCCCGGGACAAGAACACTGAAGCTTTCTTT.

CDR3 nucleotide sequence: TGTGCCAGCAGCTTGGCCAGGACAGCCCAAGAGACCCAGTACTTC. Translation: CASSLARTAQETQYF. This sequence joins TRBV5-5 and TRBJ2-5, with D possibly matching TRBD1 (6 bases). Germline CDR1 SGHKS, CDR2 YYEKEE (reference sequence). The ends were cut back, 0 bases at V and 1 base at J, with 10 bases in the middle. The CDR3 contains 15 residues.

The CDR3 bases are TGTGCCAACAGGAAGGGGGGGAGGGCCGAAAGGGAGACCCAGTACTTC. Translated, it gives CANRKGGRAERETQYF. The chain links TRBV6-9 to TRBJ2-5, with a tentative D call TRBD2 (7 bases). Germline values: CDR1 MNHGY, CDR2 SVAAGI. The V end was cut by 10 bases, the J end by 5 bases, with 26 bases between. The CDR3 spans 16 residues.

This clone appeared a few times. The chain uses TRBV9 and TRBJ2-1, with 12 bases matching TRBD1. Germline V lookup: CDR1 SGDLS, CDR2 YYNGEE. V dropped 1 base and J dropped 8; count of bases not matched to a gene: 7. CDR3 length: 16 amino acids. This CDR3 reads CASSVTGTGGWDEQFF. The CDR3 DNA sequence: TGTGCCAGCAGCGTAACCGGGACAGGGGGCTGGGATGAGCAGTTCTTC.

This clone was found a few times. The J gene is TRBJ2-3, the V gene TRBV19; 7 bases align to TRBD2. The ends lost 6 bases at V and 2 bases at J; junction bases unmatched: 8. The V gene's germline CDR1 is LNHDA and CDR2 SQIVND (reference sequence). The CDR3 sequence is 15 residues long. CDR3 sequence: CASSRSAGLTDTQYF. Written as DNA, the CDR3 is TGTGCCAGTAGCCGCTCAGCGGGGCTCACAGATACGCAGTATTTT.

Concerning this clone itself: Sequence at one end of the junction differs from germline and may be a read error. This chain uses TRBV7-6 with TRBJ2-2; TRBD2 agrees at 7 bases. Germline CDR1 reads SGHVS; CDR2 reads FNYEAQ. The CDR3 sequence is 13 residues long. CDR3 DNA: TGTGCCAGCAGCACTCAACGACGGGGGGTGCTGTTTTTT. Amino acid sequence: CASSTQRRGVLFF.

The chain uses TRBV5-4 and TRBJ1-2, with D possibly matching TRBD1 (5 bases). Germline V CDR1 and CDR2: SGHNT, YYREEE (reference sequence). Deletions cut 1 base from V and 2 bases from J, with 9 bases between. The CDR3 length is 14 residues. The CDR3 sequence is CASSLQGLNYGYTF. The DNA for the CDR3 is TGTGCCAGCAGCTTGCAGGGCCTAAACTATGGCTACACCTTC.

In this sample, this clone turned up once. The rearrangement links TRBV14 to TRBJ1-4, with D hard to call. This CDR3 comprises 13 residues. V shed 1 base and J shed 8 bases, with 8 bases lying between them. The germline gives CDR1 SGHDN, CDR2 FVKESK. Here the CDR3 DNA reads TGTGCCAGCAGCCAAGGGAGGTGGGAAAAACTGTTTTTT. Translating it yields CASSQGRWEKLFF.